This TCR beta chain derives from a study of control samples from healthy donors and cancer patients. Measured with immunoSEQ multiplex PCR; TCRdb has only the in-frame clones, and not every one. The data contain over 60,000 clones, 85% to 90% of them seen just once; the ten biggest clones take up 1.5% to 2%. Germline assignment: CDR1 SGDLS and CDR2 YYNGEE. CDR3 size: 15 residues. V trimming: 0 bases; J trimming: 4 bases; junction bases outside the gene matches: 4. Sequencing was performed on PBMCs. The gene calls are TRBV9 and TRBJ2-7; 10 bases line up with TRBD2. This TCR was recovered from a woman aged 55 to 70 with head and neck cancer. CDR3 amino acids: CASSVASSGGYEQYF. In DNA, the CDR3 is TGTGCCAGCAGCGTAGCGTCTAGCGGGGGTTACGAGCAGTACTTC.